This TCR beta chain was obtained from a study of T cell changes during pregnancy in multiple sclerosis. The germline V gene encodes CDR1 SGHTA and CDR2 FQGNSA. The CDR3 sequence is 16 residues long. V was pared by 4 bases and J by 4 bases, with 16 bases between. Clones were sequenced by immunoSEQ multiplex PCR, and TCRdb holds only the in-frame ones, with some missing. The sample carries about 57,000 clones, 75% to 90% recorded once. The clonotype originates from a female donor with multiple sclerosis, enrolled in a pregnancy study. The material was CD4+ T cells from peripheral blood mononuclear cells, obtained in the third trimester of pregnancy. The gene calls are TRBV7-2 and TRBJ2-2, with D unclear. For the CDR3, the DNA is TGTGCCAGCAGCTCAGACCTCGGCAGACTCACCGGGGAGCTGTTTTTT. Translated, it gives CASSSDLGRLTGELFF.